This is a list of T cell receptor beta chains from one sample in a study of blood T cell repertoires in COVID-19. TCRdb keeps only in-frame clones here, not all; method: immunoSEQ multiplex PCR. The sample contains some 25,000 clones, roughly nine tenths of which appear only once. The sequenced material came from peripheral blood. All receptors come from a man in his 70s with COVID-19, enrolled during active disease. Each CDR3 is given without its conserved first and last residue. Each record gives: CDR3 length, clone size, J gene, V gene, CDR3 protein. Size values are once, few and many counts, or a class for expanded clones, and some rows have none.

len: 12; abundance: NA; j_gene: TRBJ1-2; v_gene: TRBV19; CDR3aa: ASSIQGANYGYT
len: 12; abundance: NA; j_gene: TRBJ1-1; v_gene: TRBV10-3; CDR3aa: AIRDRGMNTEAF
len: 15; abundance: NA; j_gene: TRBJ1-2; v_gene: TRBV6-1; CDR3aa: ASSGLPGQGADYGYT
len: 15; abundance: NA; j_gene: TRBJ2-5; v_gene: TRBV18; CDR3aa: ASSLREGLAGTKTQY
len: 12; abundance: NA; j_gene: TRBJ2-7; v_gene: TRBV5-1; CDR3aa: ASSLAGTGEEQY
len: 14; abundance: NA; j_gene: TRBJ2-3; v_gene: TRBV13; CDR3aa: ASSSSGQGLSITQY
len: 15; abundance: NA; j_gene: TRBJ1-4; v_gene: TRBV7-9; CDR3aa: ASSSHRGAATNEKLF
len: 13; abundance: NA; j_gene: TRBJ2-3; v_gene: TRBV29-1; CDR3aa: SVDAAGGAKDTQY
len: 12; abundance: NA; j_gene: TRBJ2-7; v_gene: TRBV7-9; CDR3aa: ASSRRDRYYEQY
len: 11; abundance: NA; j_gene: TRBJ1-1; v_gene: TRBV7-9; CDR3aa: ASSSGQGIEAF
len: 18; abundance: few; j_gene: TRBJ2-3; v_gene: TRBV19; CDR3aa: ASSTRTSGALTLRTDTQY
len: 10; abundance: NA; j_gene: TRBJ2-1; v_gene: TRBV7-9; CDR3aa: ASSLQGNEQF
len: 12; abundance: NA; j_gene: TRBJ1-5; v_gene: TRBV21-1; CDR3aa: ASSKCGEDQPQH
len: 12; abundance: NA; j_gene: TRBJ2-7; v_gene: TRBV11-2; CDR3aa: ASSSLSAATLQY
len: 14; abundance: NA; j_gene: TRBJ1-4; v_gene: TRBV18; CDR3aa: ASSPGGQGGIGKLF
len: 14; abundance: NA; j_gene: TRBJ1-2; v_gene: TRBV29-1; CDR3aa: SVEDRRVGIHYGYT
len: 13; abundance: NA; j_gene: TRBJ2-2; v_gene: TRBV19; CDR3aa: ASSIRTPRTGELF
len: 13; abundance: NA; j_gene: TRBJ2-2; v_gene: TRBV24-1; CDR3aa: ATSASGQGYRELF
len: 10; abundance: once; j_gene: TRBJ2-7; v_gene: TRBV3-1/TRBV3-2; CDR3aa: ASSNRGRQQY
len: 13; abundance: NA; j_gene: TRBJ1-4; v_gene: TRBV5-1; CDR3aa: ASSLVAARDEKLF
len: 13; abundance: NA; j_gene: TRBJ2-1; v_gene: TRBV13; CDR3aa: ASSLGGGALNEQF
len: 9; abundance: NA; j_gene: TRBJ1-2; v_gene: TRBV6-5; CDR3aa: ASLYQGTYT
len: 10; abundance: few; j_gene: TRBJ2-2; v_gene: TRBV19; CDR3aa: ASSTGTGELF
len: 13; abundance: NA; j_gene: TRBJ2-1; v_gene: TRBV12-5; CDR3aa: ASVAGTVTYNEQF
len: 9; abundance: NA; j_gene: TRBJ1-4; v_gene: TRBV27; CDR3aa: ASRLGEKLF
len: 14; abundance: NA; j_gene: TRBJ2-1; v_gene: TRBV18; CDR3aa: ASSPGAGGPYNEQF
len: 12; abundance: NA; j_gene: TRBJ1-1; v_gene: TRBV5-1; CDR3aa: ASSLVQGGTEAF
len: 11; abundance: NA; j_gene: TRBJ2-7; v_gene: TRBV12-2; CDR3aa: ASRLNRVIEQY
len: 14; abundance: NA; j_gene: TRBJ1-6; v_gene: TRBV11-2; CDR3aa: ASSLEARGANSPLH
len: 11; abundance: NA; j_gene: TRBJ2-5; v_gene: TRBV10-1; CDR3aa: ASSGAGMETQY
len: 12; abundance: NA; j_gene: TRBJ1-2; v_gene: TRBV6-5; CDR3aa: ASRGYRVNYGYT
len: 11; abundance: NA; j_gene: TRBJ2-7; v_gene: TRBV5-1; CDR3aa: ASTFTGSYEQY
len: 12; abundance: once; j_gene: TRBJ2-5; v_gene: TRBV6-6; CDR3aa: ASRTSGYQETQY
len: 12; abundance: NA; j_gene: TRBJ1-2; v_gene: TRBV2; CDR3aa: ASSLGEGLYGYT
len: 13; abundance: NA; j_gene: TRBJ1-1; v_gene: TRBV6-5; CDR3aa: ASTLAEGVGTEAF
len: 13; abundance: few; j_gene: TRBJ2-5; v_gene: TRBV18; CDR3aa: ASSPRGRAAETQY
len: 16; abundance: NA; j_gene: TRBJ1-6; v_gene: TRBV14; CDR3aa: ASSQGPRDRGLNSPLH
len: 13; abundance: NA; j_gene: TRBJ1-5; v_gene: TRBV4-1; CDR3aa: ASSQVQGANQPQH
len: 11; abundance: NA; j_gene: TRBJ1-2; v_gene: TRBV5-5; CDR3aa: ASSLAGGYGYT
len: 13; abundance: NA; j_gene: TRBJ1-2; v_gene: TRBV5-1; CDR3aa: ASSLILGANYGYT
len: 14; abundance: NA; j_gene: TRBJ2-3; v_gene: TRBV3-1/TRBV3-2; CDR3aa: ASSPRTSGGVDTQY
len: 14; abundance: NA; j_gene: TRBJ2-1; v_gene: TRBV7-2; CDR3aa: ASSSLSGDYYNEQF
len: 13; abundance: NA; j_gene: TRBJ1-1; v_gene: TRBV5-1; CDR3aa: ASSLAQAGGTEAF
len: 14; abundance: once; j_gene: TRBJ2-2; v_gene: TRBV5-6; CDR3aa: ASRDLAGVHTGELF
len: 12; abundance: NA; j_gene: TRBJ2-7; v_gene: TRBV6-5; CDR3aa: ASSYSAGSYEQY
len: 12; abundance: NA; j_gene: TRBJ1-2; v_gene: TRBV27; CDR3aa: ASSTTGELDGYT
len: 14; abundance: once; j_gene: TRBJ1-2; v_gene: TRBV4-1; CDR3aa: ASSQIARGFNYGYT
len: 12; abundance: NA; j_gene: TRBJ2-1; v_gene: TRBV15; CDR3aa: ATSRDFESNEQF
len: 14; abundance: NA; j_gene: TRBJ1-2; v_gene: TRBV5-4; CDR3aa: ASSPGGRTSNYGYT
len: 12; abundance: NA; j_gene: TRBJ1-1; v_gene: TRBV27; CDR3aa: ATSDSPMNTEAF
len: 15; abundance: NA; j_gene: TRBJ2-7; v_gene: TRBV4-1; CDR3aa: ASSQHPMGGIDYEQY
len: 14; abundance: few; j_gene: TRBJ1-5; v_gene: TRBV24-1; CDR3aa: ATSDPNTGPNQPQH
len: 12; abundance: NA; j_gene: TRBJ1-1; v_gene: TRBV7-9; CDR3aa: ASSLERGGQDGF
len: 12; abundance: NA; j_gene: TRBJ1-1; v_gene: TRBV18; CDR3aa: ASSPQRTNTEAF